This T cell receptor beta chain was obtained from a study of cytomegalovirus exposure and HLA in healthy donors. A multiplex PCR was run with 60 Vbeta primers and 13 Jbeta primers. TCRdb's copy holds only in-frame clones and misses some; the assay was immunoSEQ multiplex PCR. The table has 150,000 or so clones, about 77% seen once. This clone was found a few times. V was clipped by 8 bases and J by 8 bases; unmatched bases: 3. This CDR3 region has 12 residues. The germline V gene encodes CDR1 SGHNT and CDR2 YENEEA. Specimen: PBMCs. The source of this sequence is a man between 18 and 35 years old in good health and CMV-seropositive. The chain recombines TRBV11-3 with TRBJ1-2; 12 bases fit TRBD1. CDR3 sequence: CASGTGGRGYTF. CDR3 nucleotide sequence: TGTGCCAGCGGGACAGGGGGCCGGGGCTACACCTTC.